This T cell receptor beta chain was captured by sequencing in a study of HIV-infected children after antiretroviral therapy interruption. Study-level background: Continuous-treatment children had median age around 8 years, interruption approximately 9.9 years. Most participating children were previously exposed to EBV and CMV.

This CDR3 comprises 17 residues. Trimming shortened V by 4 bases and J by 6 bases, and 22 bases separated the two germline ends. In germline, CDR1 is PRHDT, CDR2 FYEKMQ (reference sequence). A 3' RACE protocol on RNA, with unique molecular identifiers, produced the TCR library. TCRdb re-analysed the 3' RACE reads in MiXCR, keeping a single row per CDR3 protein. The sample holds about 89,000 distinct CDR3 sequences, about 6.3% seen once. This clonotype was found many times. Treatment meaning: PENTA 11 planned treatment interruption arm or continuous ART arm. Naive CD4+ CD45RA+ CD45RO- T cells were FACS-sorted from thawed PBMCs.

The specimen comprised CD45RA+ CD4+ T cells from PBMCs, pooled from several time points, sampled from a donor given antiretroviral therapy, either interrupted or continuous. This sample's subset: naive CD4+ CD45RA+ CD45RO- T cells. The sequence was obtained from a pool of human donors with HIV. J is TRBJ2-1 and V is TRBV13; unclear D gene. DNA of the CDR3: TGTGCCAGCAGCTCCCTCACTCGGCTCCGACGAATCAATGAGCAGTTCTTC. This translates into CASSSLTRLRRINEQFF.